The sequence of this T cell receptor (beta chain) was determined in a study of post-analysis software for immune sequencing data. On the study more broadly: There were relapsing-remitting, secondary progressive and progressive-relapsing multiple sclerosis among the disease courses included.

In this sample, this clonotype turned up a few times. Its antigen is currently unknown. Study results and caveats: Patients had higher frequencies than controls of about five TRBV segments, including TRBV5-6, TRBV5-1 and TRBV20-1. There was significantly lower normalized Chao1 diversity in multiple sclerosis patients than in controls. The authors found that F measure strongly co-clustered same-batch samples.

This CDR3 region has 20 residues. The V gene's germline CDR1 is MNHEY and CDR2 SMNVEV (reference sequence). Germline trimming cut 6 bases from V and 10 bases from J; bases unmatched to any gene: 26. The TCR beta cDNA libraries contained unique molecular identifiers. TCRdb processed the PCR reads anew with MiXCR; each CDR3 protein has one entry. The repertoire consists of about 760,000 distinct CDR3 sequences, with about 32% occurring once and the leading ten covering 0.5% to 0.6%. The V and J genes are TRBV27 and TRBJ1-6, with TRBD1 matching over 8 bases. This TCR was sampled from a girl between 10 and 17 years old with multiple sclerosis. The sequencing sample was made of blood. The CDR3 DNA sequence: TGTGCCAGCAGACCCATCCAGACCGGGACAGGCTATGACCCGTGGTCACCCCTCCACTTT. This translates into CASRPIQTGTGYDPWSPLHF.